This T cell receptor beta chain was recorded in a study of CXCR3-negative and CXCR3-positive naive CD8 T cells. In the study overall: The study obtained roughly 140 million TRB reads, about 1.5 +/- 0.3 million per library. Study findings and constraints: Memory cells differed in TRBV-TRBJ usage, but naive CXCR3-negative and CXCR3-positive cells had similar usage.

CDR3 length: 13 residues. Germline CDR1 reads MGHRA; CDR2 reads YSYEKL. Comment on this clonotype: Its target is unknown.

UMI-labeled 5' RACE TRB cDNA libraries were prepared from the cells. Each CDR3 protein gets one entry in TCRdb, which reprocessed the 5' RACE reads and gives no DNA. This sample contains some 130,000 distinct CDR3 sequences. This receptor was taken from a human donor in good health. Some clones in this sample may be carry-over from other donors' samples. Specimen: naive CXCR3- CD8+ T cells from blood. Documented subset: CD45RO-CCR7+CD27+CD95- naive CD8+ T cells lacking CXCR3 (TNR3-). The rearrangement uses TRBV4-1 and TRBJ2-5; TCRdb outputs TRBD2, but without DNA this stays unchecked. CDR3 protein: CASSQAGGWDQYF.